This TCR beta chain emerged from a study of blood T cell repertoires in COVID-19. The CDR3 extends over 14 amino acids. Germline CDR1 reads SGHRS; CDR2 reads YFSETQ. V shed 6 bases, J shed 3 bases, and the junction held 8 bases outside the gene matches. TCRdb's table, derived via immunoSEQ multiplex PCR, lists solely in-frame clones and lacks some. The data hold around 370,000 clones, with 75% to 90% observed a single time. This receptor was obtained from a woman aged 50 to 65 with COVID-19, enrolled during active disease. The source material was peripheral blood. The genes are TRBV5-1 and TRBJ2-5, with 7 bases matching TRBD2. CDR3 coding DNA: TGCGCCAGCACGACGGGGAGGGGTAAAGAGACCCAGTACTTC. Protein sequence: CASTTGRGKETQYF.